This TCR beta chain was recorded in a study of technical replicates of blood from a handful of donors. TCRdb's copy holds only in-frame clones and misses some; the assay was immunoSEQ multiplex PCR. The sample includes roughly 93,000 clones, under 97% of them seen just once. The germline CDR1 and CDR2 sequences are SGHRS and YFSETQ. The CDR3 consists of 17 residues. The V and J ends lost 4 bases and 0 bases, in that order; junction bases with no gene match: 9. This clone was picked up one time. The sequence was collected from a human donor in good health. The source material was T cells isolated from PBMCs. The V gene is TRBV5-1, the J gene TRBJ2-3, with 9 bases lining up with TRBD1. In DNA, the CDR3 is TGCGCCAGCAGCGCCCCTCCGGGACAGGGAAGCACAGATACGCAGTATTTT. Translated, it gives CASSAPPGQGSTDTQYF.